Listed here are 26 T cell receptor beta chains from one sample, sequenced in a study of blood T cell repertoires in COVID-19. The method was immunoSEQ multiplex PCR; TCRdb's version includes in-frame clones alone and lacks a portion of them. The sample records some 250,000 clones, around 85% being singletons. The source material was PBMCs or T cells enriched from blood (not recorded which). The origin of the receptors is a woman between 45 and 65 years old who had recovered from COVID-19.

The chain links TRBV2 to TRBJ2-5, with 7 bases matching TRBD1. The V gene's germline CDR1 is SNHLY and CDR2 FYNNEI. The junction had 6 bases not matched to a gene; V was cut back by 5 bases and J by 3 bases. The CDR3 is 14 residues long. The CDR3 reads CASSTHDREETQYF. CDR3 bases: TGTGCCAGCAGTACCCATGACAGGGAAGAGACCCAGTACTTC.

The J gene is TRBJ1-6, the V gene TRBV27; 7 bases fit TRBD1. The germline CDR1 and CDR2 sequences are MNHEY and SMNVEV (reference sequence). The V segment lost 5 bases and the J segment 6 bases; nucleotides outside the gene matches: 7. The CDR3 spans 15 residues. The CDR3 DNA is TGTGCCAGCAGTGTAACGGGACAGCTTAATTCACCCCTCCACTTT. Its translation: CASSVTGQLNSPLHF.

The chain links TRBV3-1 (or the pseudogene TRBV3-2) to TRBJ1-2, with D perhaps TRBD1 (5 bases). In germline, CDR1 is LGHDT, CDR2 YNNKEL (reference sequence). The CDR3 has 16 amino acids. Trimming stripped 2 bases from V and 1 base from J, with 14 bases between. The CDR3 spells CASSQRGQNNNYGYTF. DNA for the CDR3: TGTGCCAGCAGCCAAAGGGGCCAGAATAATAACTATGGCTACACCTTC.

The chain is built from TRBV5-1 and TRBJ1-1, with no clear D. Germline V gene data show CDR1 as SGHRS and CDR2 as YFSETQ. This CDR3 is 13 amino acids long. The V and J ends lost 2 bases and 0 bases respectively, with 5 bases between them. The CDR3 is CASSFEVNTEAFF. CDR3 bases: TGCGCCAGCAGCTTTGAGGTGAACACTGAAGCTTTCTTT.

V is TRBV7-2 and J is TRBJ1-3; 9 bases line up with TRBD1. This CDR3 is built from 15 residues. From germline, CDR1 is SGHTA and CDR2 FQGNSA. J gave up 4 bases and V 4 bases, and 5 bases lay outside the gene matches. CDR3 protein: CASSSQGAPGNTIYF. CDR3 nucleotide sequence: TGTGCCAGCAGCTCACAGGGGGCGCCAGGAAACACCATATATTTT.

The V and J genes are TRBV2 and TRBJ1-1; no definite D call. CDR3 size: 13 residues. The V and J ends lost 1 base and 2 bases respectively, with 5 bases between them. Germline CDR1 and CDR2: SNHLY and FYNNEI. CDR3: CASSEVANTEAFF. The CDR3 DNA reads as TGTGCCAGCAGTGAAGTGGCTAACACTGAAGCTTTCTTT.

Regarding this clone: This sample includes further DNA sequences coding for the same CDR3. This chain links TRBV3-1 (or the pseudogene TRBV3-2) with TRBJ1-2; 7 bases align to TRBD1. This CDR3 is 16 amino acids long. CDR1 is LGHDT and CDR2 is YNNKEL in the germline V gene (reference sequence). The junction had 4 bases not matched to a gene; V was cut back by 0 bases and J by 0 bases. CDR3 residues: CASSQEGQKSNYGYTF. CDR3 in DNA: TGTGCCAGCAGCCAAGAGGGACAGAAATCTAACTATGGCTACACCTTC.

This clone was observed a few times. The chain joins TRBV7-9 to TRBJ1-1; 7 bases align to TRBD1. The trim removed 5 bases at V and 9 bases at J, leaving 6 bases unmatched. The CDR3 has 12 amino acids. Germline CDR1 and CDR2: SEHNR and FQNEAQ (reference sequence). The CDR3 loop is CASSRVGGQAFF. In nucleotides, the CDR3 is TGTGCCAGCAGCAGGGTAGGGGGCCAAGCTTTCTTT.

This clone was seen just once. The chain recombines TRBV7-9 with TRBJ1-5, with D perhaps matching TRBD1 (5 bases). Trimming stripped 3 bases from V and 6 bases from J, with 9 bases between. Germline lookup yields CDR1 SEHNR and CDR2 FQNEAQ (reference sequence). CDR3 length equals 13 residues. The CDR3 here is CASSFQGGQPQHF. The CDR3 DNA sequence: TGTGCCAGCAGCTTCCAGGGCGGTCAGCCCCAGCATTTT.

The chain's CDR3 is CASSAGRANYGYTF. The CDR3 nucleotides are TGCGCCAGCAGCGCGGGGCGGGCTAACTATGGCTACACCTTC. The chain combines TRBV5-1 with TRBJ1-2; maybe TRBD1 (5 bases). V dropped 4 bases and J dropped 0 bases, with 10 bases sitting between them. This CDR3 has 14 residues. Germline CDR1 SGHRS, CDR2 YFSETQ.

The rearrangement uses TRBV2 and TRBJ2-7, with TRBD1 matching over 7 bases. CDR1 and CDR2 (germline): SNHLY, FYNNEI. With V trimmed by 6 bases and J by 9 bases, 8 bases remained unmatched. The CDR3 spans 12 residues. The DNA of the CDR3 is TGTGCCAGCAGGGACCCTACAGGGGCGCAGTACTTC. This gives the protein CASRDPTGAQYF.

The chain is built from TRBV4-1 and TRBJ2-7; D unresolved. Germline V gives CDR1 MGHRA, CDR2 YSYEKL. The germline V and J ends were trimmed by 4 bases and 1 base, with 8 bases remaining between them. CDR3 size: 13 residues. The CDR3, as DNA: TGCGCCAGCAGCCTTGGGCCTTCCTACGAGCAGTACTTC. It translates to CASSLGPSYEQYF.

The sample holds a few counts of this clone. The chain uses TRBV15 and TRBJ2-7; 7 nucleotides align to TRBD2. The germline V gene encodes CDR1 LNHNV and CDR2 YYDKDF (reference sequence). V shed 5 bases, J shed 5 bases, and the junction held 9 bases outside the gene matches. This CDR3 contains 14 residues. CDR3 DNA sequence: TGTGCCACCAGCTGGGGCAGGGAGGGAAACGAGCAGTACTTC. Its protein product is CATSWGREGNEQYF.

This clone came up once. The J gene is TRBJ1-2, the V gene TRBV7-9, with 8 bases aligning to TRBD1. The CDR3 runs to 15 residues. The germline CDR1 and CDR2 sequences are SEHNR and FQNEAQ (reference sequence). With V trimmed by 6 bases and J by 4 bases, 10 bases remained unmatched. The CDR3 protein is CASSSGQESIYGYTF. The CDR3, as DNA: TGTGCCAGCAGTTCGGGACAGGAGAGTATCTATGGCTACACCTTC.

CDR3 sequence (DNA): TGCAGCGTTGGGCCCGATACGCAGTATTTT. This gives the protein CSVGPDTQYF. This chain uses TRBV29-1 with TRBJ2-3, with D unclear. V was cut by 4 bases and J by 6 bases, with 5 bases left in between. The CDR3 is 10 residues long. Germline assignment: CDR1 SQVTM and CDR2 ANQGSEA.

This rearrangement joins TRBV28 to TRBJ2-1, with 14 bases aligning to TRBD2. The trim removed 1 base at V and 2 bases at J, leaving 10 bases unmatched. The CDR3 is 20 amino acids. Per the germline V gene, CDR1 is MDHEN and CDR2 is SYDVKM. CDR3 sequence reads: CASSLYGPGLAGDPYNEQFF. DNA for the CDR3: TGTGCCAGCAGTTTATATGGACCGGGACTAGCGGGAGACCCCTACAATGAGCAGTTCTTC.

The chain employs TRBV5-8 and TRBJ1-6, with D maybe TRBD1 (5 bases). Germline loops: CDR1 SGHTS, CDR2 YDEGEE. V was shortened by 2 bases and J by 7 bases, with 13 bases between the two germline ends. This CDR3 has 15 residues. The CDR3 protein is CASSFGQGRNSPLHF. In DNA form, the CDR3 reads TGTGCCAGCAGCTTCGGGCAGGGCCGGAATTCACCCCTCCACTTT.

This CDR3 reads CAALSTGTYEQYF. DNA of the CDR3: TGTGCCGCATTATCGACAGGGACCTACGAGCAGTACTTC. The chain combines TRBV10-3 with TRBJ2-7, with 7 bases fitting TRBD1. The CDR3 length is 13 residues. From germline, CDR1 is ENHRY and CDR2 SYGVKD. The V and J ends lost 11 bases and 2 bases, in that order; junction bases with no gene match: 9.

The chain recombines TRBV2 with TRBJ2-7, with TRBD2 matching over 7 bases. Germline V gene sequence: CDR1 SNHLY, CDR2 FYNNEI. The CDR3 covers 17 residues. After removal of 0 bases from V and 2 bases from J, the junction contained 10 bases not matched to a gene. The CDR3 DNA sequence: TGTGCCAGCAGTGAAGCACCCGGGGCTAGCGGCCCCTACGAGCAGTACTTC. It translates to CASSEAPGASGPYEQYF.

The chain combines TRBV27 with TRBJ1-2; tentatively, D is TRBD1 (5 bases). Germline V gene data show CDR1 as MNHEY and CDR2 as SMNVEV (reference sequence). Trimming pared 6 bases from V and 0 bases from J, leaving 17 bases between. The CDR3 covers 16 residues. The CDR3 DNA follows: TGTGCCAGCAGGAGGGAGGGGCCCCTAGCTAACTATGGCTACACCTTC. Amino acid sequence: CASRREGPLANYGYTF.

The chain has TRBV5-4 and TRBJ2-7, with 8 bases matching TRBD2. Per germline, CDR1 SGHNT and CDR2 YYREEE (reference sequence). The CDR3 runs to 13 residues. Germline trimming cut 0 bases from V and 7 bases from J; bases unmatched to any gene: 3. The CDR3 DNA reads TGTGCCAGCAGCTTGGGGCCGGGGGGGGAGCAGTACTTC. The encoded protein is CASSLGPGGEQYF.

V usage is TRBV6-5 and J usage is TRBJ2-7; possibly TRBD1 for D (6 bases). V gave up 0 bases and J gave up 6 bases, with 15 bases separating them. CDR3 size: 15 residues. In germline, CDR1 is MNHEY, CDR2 SVGAGI. The CDR3 bases are TGTGCCAGCAGTTACTCGATTCTTTCGACAGGCGAGCAGTACTTC. Translating gives CASSYSILSTGEQYF.

The J gene is TRBJ2-5, the V gene TRBV5-5, with 8 positions matching TRBD1. V shed 0 bases and J 5 bases; nucleotides not matched to a gene: 6. The CDR3 runs to 15 residues. CDR1 and CDR2 from the germline V gene are SGHKS and YYEKEE (reference sequence). CDR3 coding DNA: TGTGCCAGCAGCTTGGGTGGGGCAGGGGGCGAGACCCAGTACTTC. Translation gives CASSLGGAGGETQYF. Full variable domain (rest looked up from reference TRBV5-5 and TRBJ2-5): DAGVTQSPTHLIKTRGQQVTLRCSPISGHKSVSWYQQVLGQGPQFIFQYYEKEERGRGNFPDRFSARQFPNYSSELNVNALLLGDSALYLCASSLGGAGGETQYFGPGTRLLVL.

The chain recombines TRBV5-1 with TRBJ1-2; TRBD1 is a possible D gene (6 bases). Germline V CDR1 and CDR2: SGHRS, YFSETQ. V was shortened by 4 bases and J by 2 bases, with 15 bases between the two germline ends. The CDR3 has 15 residues. CDR3 sequence reads: CASSRRTALNYGYTF. CDR3 in DNA: TGCGCCAGCAGCCGACGGACAGCGTTGAACTATGGCTACACCTTC. The full variable domain, its missing parts supplied by reference TRBV5-1 and TRBJ1-2, is KAGVTQTPRYLIKTRGQQVTLSCSPISGHRSVSWYQQTPGQGLQFLFEYFSETQRNKGNFPGRFSGRQFSNSRSEMNVSTLELGDSALYLCASSRRTALNYGYTFGSGTRLTVV.

This chain uses TRBV15 with TRBJ2-1; 8 positions agree with TRBD2. CDR3 length: 15 residues. Germline lookup yields CDR1 LNHNV and CDR2 YYDKDF (reference sequence). V shed 0 bases, J shed 7 bases, and the junction held 5 bases outside the gene matches. The CDR3 region has the DNA TGTGCCACCAGCAGAGATCTAGCGGGTCGAAATGAGCAGTTCTTC. The encoded protein is CATSRDLAGRNEQFF.

In DNA, the CDR3 is TGTGCCAGCAGTTTCAGGACAGGGGGCGCGGGGTCACCCCTCCACTTT. Encoded protein: CASSFRTGGAGSPLHF. The gene calls are TRBV27 and TRBJ1-6, with TRBD1 identical over 11 bases. The junction had 8 bases not matched to a gene; V was cut back by 3 bases and J by 10 bases. CDR3 length: 16 amino acids. Germline CDR1 MNHEY, CDR2 SMNVEV (reference sequence).